This TCR beta chain came from a study of T-cell reconstitution after alpha-beta-depleted transplantation in children. General study points: Reportedly, only several hundred clones from non-depleted graft cells drove alpha-beta T-cell counts at about two months. The main origin of T-cell counts and diversity one year after transplant was newly produced T cells. Surviving recipient T cells and thymic progenitors accounted for the high day-60 TCRbeta diversity observed in some patients.

Unique molecular identifiers tagged the TCRbeta library. MiXCR, run by TCRdb on the PCR reads, gives a single entry per CDR3 protein. The table shows about a million distinct CDR3 sequences, with 25% to 35% occurring only once. Germline V gives CDR1 MNHEY, CDR2 SVGAGI. The CDR3 is made up of 18 amino acids. Between the trimmed V and J ends, which lost 7 bases and 1 base, there was a span of 24 bases. Only a few counts were recorded for this clonotype. Its antigen is not known. The chain uses TRBV6-5 and TRBJ2-3, with D maybe TRBD2 (5 bases). Sequenced material: PBMCs, mostly from graft donor cells, taken 360 days after TCRalphabeta/CD19-depleted stem cell transplant. The receptor comes from a boy in the first two years of life who had a stem cell transplant for SCID, so the T cells may come from the graft donor. DNA for the CDR3: TGTGCCAGCACCAGCCAACCAAAAATGGCGGGCCGCACAGATACGCAGTATTTT. It yields the protein CASTSQPKMAGRTDTQYF.